This TCR beta chain stems from a study of blood T cell repertoires in COVID-19 (dated by TCRdb to between 2020 and 2021). In terms of the full investigation: Samples from collaborators originated in the United States, Italy and Spain and spanned both the acute and convalescent phases of COVID-19. The prospective study material was composed of cDNA or gDNA derived from T cells, B-cell-depleted T cells, or PBMCs. Subjects who had been exposed to COVID-19, were actively infected with it, or had recovered from it provided the deeply sampled blood TCRbeta repertoires that made up the dataset. The repertoires were released in a freely available public database meant as a resource for research on the immune response to SARS-CoV-2. The samples were drawn from two sources: the first 160 participants of the ongoing ImmuneRACE study, and 1,254 subjects contributed by 6 global collaborators. A de-identified subject ID, COVID-19 status, age in years and sex were almost always included in the sample metadata. Where HLA class I and class II types were available, the types were taken from metadata supplied by the sample provider, not from assay-based typing. Overall results and qualifications from the work: The quantity of clinical and demographic metadata differed by source and by participant and was supplied without curation.

Each collaborating institution followed its own protocols to collect whole blood in K2EDTA tubes. Collaborator samples were shipped for TCRbeta analysis as frozen whole blood, isolated PBMCs, or DNA extracted from either sample type. The immunoSEQ Assay, a bias-controlled multiplex PCR, was used to amplify TCRbeta CDR3 regions from genomic DNA. The study's processing was this. The number of nucleated cells in each sample was estimated by amplification of reference gene primers within the assay. To quantify the absolute abundance of each unique TCRbeta CDR3 rearrangement, sequence reads were collapsed and filtered. Productive Simpson clonality was computed per sample as the square root of Simpson's diversity index over productive rearrangements. In TCRdb, the immuneACCESS table is reduced to in-frame sequences with V and J assigned. These tables do not hold every clone; where another copy was compared, an unresolved V gene accounts for under half, and the others remain unexplained. The V and J calls and clone size were taken over from that table, and D and trimming were inferred from the DNA. This sample has around 170,000 clones in its table, and 78% of those were observed once. The ten largest clones capture approximately 14% of the sample.

Concerning this clone: It lacks a known antigen. No much larger clone is present one base from it, and per-base qualities are unavailable.

The receptor's source is an elderly woman with acute or convalescent COVID-19. Sequencing input: peripheral blood.

The CDR3 region reads CASSPSGQGIGGYTF. In nucleotides, the sequence is TGCGCCAGCAGCCCATCCGGGCAGGGAATAGGTGGCTACACCTTC. The chain is assembled from TRBV4-1 and TRBJ1-2, with a weak D call of TRBD1 (5 bases match). Including the terminal cysteine and phenylalanine, the CDR3 comprises 15 residues. The entry retains the CDR3 DNA only, 45 bases that are in frame from base 1. V is shortened by 4 bases, J by 7 bases, and the region joining them spans 19 bases. As encoded in the germline V gene, CDR1 is MGHRA while CDR2 is YSYEKL.